Given below is one T cell receptor beta chain in context. Its antigen is undetermined. These data come from a study of cytomegalovirus exposure and HLA in healthy donors. Overall study results and limits: What TCR beta sequences reportedly achieved was accurate prediction of HLA-A and HLA-B alleles in most subjects. A prior analysis recorded that most TCR beta V segments were productive about 87% or about 30% of the time.

Germline V gene lookup returns CDR1 KGHSH and CDR2 LQKENI. The CDR3 runs to 14 residues. Between the trimmed V and J ends, which lost 1 base and 3 bases, there was a span of 9 bases. Healthy individuals who donated bone marrow served as the donors. Vbeta (60) and Jbeta (13) primers were used in the PCR. Profiling relied on immunoSEQ multiplex PCR, and the TCRdb table lists in-frame clones only, not all of them. The specimen's table records approximately 75,000 clones. The clonotype was recovered from a boy under 18 in good health and CMV-seronegative. This chain links TRBV18 with TRBJ1-2, with a tentative D call TRBD1 (6 bases). The sequenced material came from PBMCs. The CDR3 bases are TGTGCCAGCTCACCACAGGGGGAGTACTATGGCTACACCTTC. Protein: CASSPQGEYYGYTF. Full variable domain (rest looked up from reference TRBV18 and TRBJ1-2): NAGVMQNPRHLVRRRGQEARLRCSPMKGHSHVYWYRQLPEEGLKFMVYLQKENIIDESGMPKERFSAEFPKEGPSILRIQQVVRGDSAAYFCASSPQGEYYGYTFGSGTRLTVV.